This TCR beta chain was captured in a study of blood T cell repertoires in COVID-19. Study at large: Sites across the United States, Italy and Spain contributed samples from acute and convalescent COVID-19. In each case, the material was cDNA or gDNA derived from T cells, B-cell-depleted T cells, or PBMCs.

Generated by immunoSEQ multiplex PCR, the TCRdb table keeps only in-frame clones and is missing some. The data contain about 270,000 clones, about nine tenths of them singletons. J gave up 0 bases and V 5 bases, and 6 bases lay outside the gene matches. Per the germline V gene, CDR1 is SEHNR and CDR2 is FQNEAQ (reference sequence). The CDR3 has 15 amino acids. Those enrolled, adults aged 18 to 89 years, came from some 23 US areas. Membership in each cohort depended on participant-reported clinical history. This chain connects TRBV7-9 to TRBJ1-1, with 7 bases identical to TRBD1. The sample was PBMCs or T cells enriched from blood (not recorded which). The sequence was collected from a woman between 35 and 50 years old with acute COVID-19. CDR3 DNA: TGTGCCAGCAGCCCGAGACAGGGAATGAACACTGAAGCTTTCTTT. This translates into CASSPRQGMNTEAFF.